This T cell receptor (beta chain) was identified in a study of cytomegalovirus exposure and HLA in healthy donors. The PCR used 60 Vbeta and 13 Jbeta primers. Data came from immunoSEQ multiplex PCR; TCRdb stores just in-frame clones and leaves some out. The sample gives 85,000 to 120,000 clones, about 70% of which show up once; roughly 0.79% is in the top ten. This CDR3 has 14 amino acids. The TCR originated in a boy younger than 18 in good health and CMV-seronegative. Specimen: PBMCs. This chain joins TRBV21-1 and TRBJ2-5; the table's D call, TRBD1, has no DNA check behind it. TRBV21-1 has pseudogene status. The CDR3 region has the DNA TGTGCCAGCAGCAAAACCAGGGTTCGGAGAGACCAGTACTTC. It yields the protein CASSKTRVRRDQYF.